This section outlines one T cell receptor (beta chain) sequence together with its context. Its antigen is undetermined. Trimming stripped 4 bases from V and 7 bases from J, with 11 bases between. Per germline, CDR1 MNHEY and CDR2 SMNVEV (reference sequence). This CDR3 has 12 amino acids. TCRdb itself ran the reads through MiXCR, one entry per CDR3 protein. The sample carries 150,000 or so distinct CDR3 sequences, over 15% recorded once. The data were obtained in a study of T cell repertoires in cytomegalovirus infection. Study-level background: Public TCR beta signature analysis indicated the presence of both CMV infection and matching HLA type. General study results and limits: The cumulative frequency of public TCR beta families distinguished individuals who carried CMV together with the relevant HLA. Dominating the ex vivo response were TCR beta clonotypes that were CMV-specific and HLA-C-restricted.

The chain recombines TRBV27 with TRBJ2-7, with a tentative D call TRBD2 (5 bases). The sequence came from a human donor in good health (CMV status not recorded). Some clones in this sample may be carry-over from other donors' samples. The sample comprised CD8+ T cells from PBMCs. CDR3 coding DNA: TGTGCCAGCAGTTCCCCCGGCGGGGAGCAGTACTTC. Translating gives CASSSPGGEQYF.